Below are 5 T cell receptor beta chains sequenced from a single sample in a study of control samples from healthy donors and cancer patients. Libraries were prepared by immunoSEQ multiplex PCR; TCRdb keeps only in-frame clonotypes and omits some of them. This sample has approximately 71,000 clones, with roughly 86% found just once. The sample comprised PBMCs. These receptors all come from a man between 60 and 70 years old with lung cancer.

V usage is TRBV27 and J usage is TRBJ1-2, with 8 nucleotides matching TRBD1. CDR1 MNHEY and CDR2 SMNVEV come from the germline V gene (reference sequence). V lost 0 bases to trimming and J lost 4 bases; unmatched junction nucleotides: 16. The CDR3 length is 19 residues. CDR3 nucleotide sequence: TGTGCCAGCAGTTTATCTCGAGAACGCCCAGGGGGCGGTTTCTATGGCTACACCTTC. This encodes CASSLSRERPGGGFYGYTF.

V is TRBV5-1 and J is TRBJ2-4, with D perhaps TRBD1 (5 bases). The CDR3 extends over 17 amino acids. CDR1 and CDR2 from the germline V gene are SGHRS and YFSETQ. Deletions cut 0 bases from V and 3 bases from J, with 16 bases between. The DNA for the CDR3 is TGCGCCAGCAGCTTGGGACAGCTCTTCCTCGGCAAAAACATTCAGTACTTC. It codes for CASSLGQLFLGKNIQYF.

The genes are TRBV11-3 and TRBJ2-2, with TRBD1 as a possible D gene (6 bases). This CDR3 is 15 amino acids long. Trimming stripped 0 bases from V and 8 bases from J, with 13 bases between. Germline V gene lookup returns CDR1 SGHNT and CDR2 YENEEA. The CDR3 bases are TGTGCCAGCAGCTTAGATTCCGCAGGGGCGGGGGAGCTGTTTTTT. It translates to CASSLDSAGAGELFF.

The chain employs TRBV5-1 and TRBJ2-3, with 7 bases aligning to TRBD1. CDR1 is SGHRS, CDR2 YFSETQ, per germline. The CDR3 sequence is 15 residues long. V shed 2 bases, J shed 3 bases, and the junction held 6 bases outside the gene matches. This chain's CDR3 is CASSFPGQNTDTQYF. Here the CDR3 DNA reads TGCGCCAGCAGCTTTCCGGGACAGAATACAGATACGCAGTATTTT.

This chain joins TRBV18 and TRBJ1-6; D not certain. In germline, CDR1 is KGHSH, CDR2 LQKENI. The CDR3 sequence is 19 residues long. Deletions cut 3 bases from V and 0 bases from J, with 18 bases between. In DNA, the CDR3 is TGTGCCAGCTCACCGATTCAGATACTAGGGAGCTCCTATAATTCACCCCTCCACTTT. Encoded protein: CASSPIQILGSSYNSPLHF.